This TCR beta chain emerged from a study of breast tumors, draining lymph nodes, adjacent tissues. Study-wide results and caveats: Data fit most tumor T cells coming from lymph node, expanding in tumor.

Regarding this clonotype: Its antigen is currently unknown. The conserved phenylalanine or tryptophan is not found at the CDR3 terminus, so this likely reflects a read error.

Samples came from axillary lymph nodes draining the breast cancer. TCRdb reanalysed the multiplex PCR reads using MiXCR and keeps one entry per CDR3 protein. The sample includes around 190,000 distinct CDR3 sequences, around a third seen only once; the top ten take approximately 4.2%. This clonotype was sampled from a female donor with breast cancer. Some clones in this sample may be carry-over from other donors' samples. Sequenced sample: axillary lymph node tissue.

The CDR3 sequence is CSARTGNQPQHG. The CDR3 DNA reads TGCAGTGCTCGGACAGGCAATCAGCCCCAGCATGGT. The chain couples TRBV20-1 to TRBJ1-5, with a possible D match to TRBD1 (6 bases). CDR1 DFQATT and CDR2 SNEGSKA come from the germline V gene (reference sequence). Trimming left V 5 bases short and J 2 bases short, with 7 bases between. The CDR3 sequence is 12 residues long.